This TCR beta chain was documented in a study of tumor-infiltrating lymphocytes in oesophageal squamous cell carcinoma. Germline-derived CDR1 and CDR2 are MNHEY and SMNVEV (reference sequence). The CDR3 contains 13 residues. The trim removed 3 bases at V and 8 bases at J, leaving 4 bases unmatched. One entry per CDR3 protein results from TCRdb running MiXCR on the PCR reads. Among nearly 9,000 distinct CDR3 sequences listed, 66% were seen once. The source material was esophageal tumor tissue. The sequence derives from a female donor with esophageal squamous cell carcinoma. This chain uses TRBV27 with TRBJ2-1; 7 positions match TRBD1. The CDR3 DNA reads TGTGCCAGCAGTTTCTCACAGGGGCATGAGCAGTTCTTC. The encoded protein is CASSFSQGHEQFF.